The text below deals with one TCR beta chain. Its target is not known. This entry is derived from a study of OX40 agonist ivuxolimab in advanced cancers. Across the study: Patients were treated with intravenous ivuxolimab, dosed at 0.01 to 10 mg/kg and infused every 2 weeks. Dose-escalation patients suffered from hepatocellular carcinoma, melanoma, renal cell or head and neck cancer.

Findings and caveats of the study: Clones of CD4+ and CD8+ blood T cells grew by week 6 at doses of 0.1 to 3.0 mg/kg. There were also nonresponders showing low normalized T-cell clonal expansion.

Germline CDR1 reads MDHEN; CDR2 reads SYDVKM. Trimming removed 3 bases from V and 4 bases from J, with 21 bases in between. The CDR3 length is 17 residues. Assay used: immunoSEQ multiplex PCR; TCRdb lists only in-frame clones, some missing. Here the sample spans some 83,000 clones, 90% being singletons. This clonotype originated in an adult with an advanced solid tumor such as melanoma, head and neck, liver or kidney cancer. The chain carries TRBV28 and TRBJ1-2; possibly TRBD1 for D (5 bases). Sequenced here: CD4+ or CD8+ T cells sorted from blood, sampled in a trial of the OX40 agonist ivuxolimab. The CDR3 DNA is TGTGCCAGCAGTTTGTGGGCCCGGGGGGGAAGGAGCTATGGCTACACCTTC. This sequence encodes CASSLWARGGRSYGYTF.